The clone carrying this TCR beta chain was detected once. Seattle's enrolled individuals joined amid active infection and were then monitored longitudinally. CDR1 SQVTM and CDR2 ANQGSEA come from the germline V gene. Trimming removed 1 base from V and 9 bases from J, with 10 bases in between. The CDR3 loop spans 12 amino acids. This record comes from a study of blood T cell repertoires in COVID-19. Authors' analysis steps: Cell counts per sample came from amplifying reference gene primers. Sequenced by immunoSEQ multiplex PCR; TCRdb stores in-frame clones only, minus some. The V and J calls and clone size come from that table; D and trimming were worked out from the DNA. The table has 200,000 to 250,000 clones, approximately 90% seen once.

This chain joins TRBV29-1 and TRBJ2-1; D is unresolved. Sample: peripheral blood. The TCR sequence derives from a man between 60 and 75 years old with COVID-19, enrolled during active disease. Here the CDR3 DNA reads TGCAGCGTTGAAGTGCTGTCTACTGAGCAGTTCTTC. It codes for CSVEVLSTEQFF.